Following are 6 T cell receptor beta chains from one sample sequenced in a study of cytomegalovirus exposure and HLA in healthy donors. In the PCR, 60 Vbeta and 13 Jbeta primers were used. The repertoire was sequenced with immunoSEQ multiplex PCR; TCRdb's copy has only in-frame clones and lacks some. The table shows about 120,000 clones, with about 73% occurring only once. The sequenced sample was PBMCs. Source of these receptors: a woman between 40 and 55 years old in good health and CMV-seronegative.

This clone was found once. The J gene is TRBJ2-3, the V gene TRBV7-9; 11 bases line up with TRBD2. V lost 5 bases and J lost 4; bases outside the gene matches: 5. The CDR3 loop spans 15 amino acids. From germline, CDR1 is SEHNR and CDR2 FQNEAQ (reference sequence). CDR3 DNA: TGTGCCAGCAGCACGACTAGCGGGATTCCAGATACGCAGTATTTT. This encodes CASSTTSGIPDTQYF.

On this clone itself: An end of the junction does not agree with germline; a read error may underlie this. V usage is TRBV7-9 and J usage is TRBJ1-2; maybe TRBD1 (6 bases). The CDR3 totals 11 residues. CDR1 and CDR2 from the germline V gene are SEHNR and FQNEAQ (reference sequence). CDR3 sequence reads: CASSLGPDSAF. In DNA, the CDR3 is TGTGCCAGCAGCTTGGGGCCGGACAGCGCCTTC. The full variable domain, rest sourced from reference TRBV7-9 and TRBJ1-2, is DTGVSQNPRHKITKRGQNVTFRCDPISEHNRLYWYRQTLGQGPEFLTYFQNEAQLEKSRLLSDRFSAERPKGSFSTLEIQRTEQGDSAMYLCASSLGPDSAFGSGTRLTVV.

This clone was seen a few times. The chain employs TRBV6-1 and TRBJ2-2; 9 nucleotides line up with TRBD1. CDR3 length equals 15 residues. V lost 6 bases, J lost 1 base, and 3 bases stayed unmatched. Per germline, CDR1 MNHNS and CDR2 SASEGT. The CDR3 DNA sequence: TGTGCCAGCAGAACGGACAGGGGGAACACCGGGGAGCTGTTTTTT. It translates to CASRTDRGNTGELFF.

The chain couples TRBV19 to TRBJ1-4; a weak D match, TRBD1 (5 bases). Trimming removed 6 bases from V and 4 bases from J, with 15 bases in between. Germline V CDR1 and CDR2: LNHDA, SQIVND (reference sequence). The CDR3 covers 15 residues. This CDR3 reads CASSPMGGINEKLFF. The CDR3 nucleotides are TGTGCCAGTAGCCCCATGGGGGGGATTAATGAAAAACTGTTTTTT.

The rearrangement links TRBV7-2 to TRBJ1-5; the D gene is possibly TRBD1 (5 bases). V dropped 6 bases and J dropped 5 bases, with 17 bases sitting between them. Germline CDR1 reads SGHTA; CDR2 reads FQGNSA. This CDR3 has 15 residues. This chain's CDR3 is CASSYRAGGDQPQHF. The CDR3 coding sequence is TGTGCCAGCAGTTATAGGGCGGGGGGTGATCAGCCCCAGCATTTT.

The chain uses TRBV7-2 and TRBJ2-5, with 8 bases lining up with TRBD2. CDR1 SGHTA and CDR2 FQGNSA come from the germline V gene. CDR3 size: 14 residues. The trim removed 3 bases at V and 3 bases at J, leaving 3 bases unmatched. The CDR3 reads CASSFVSGEETQYF. CDR3 DNA sequence: TGTGCCAGCAGCTTTGTTAGCGGGGAAGAGACCCAGTACTTC.